Sequencing of this TCR beta chain was carried out in a study of post-analysis software for immune sequencing data. Study in general: Relapsing-remitting, secondary progressive and progressive-relapsing multiple sclerosis were all included among the disease courses. General observations from the study: Patients carried five TRBV segments more frequently than controls did, and TRBV5-6, TRBV5-1 and TRBV20-1 were among them. A significant reduction in normalized Chao1 diversity was observed in multiple sclerosis patients versus controls. F measure showed strong co-clustering of same-batch samples.

Prepared TCR beta cDNA libraries contained unique molecular identifiers. TCRdb re-analysed the PCR reads in MiXCR, keeping a single row per CDR3 protein. The repertoire holds roughly 200,000 distinct CDR3 sequences, 29% seen once, with nearly 3.5% in the top ten. There are 14 residues in the CDR3. With V trimmed by 6 bases and J by 3 bases, 6 bases remained unmatched. Note on this clonotype: Its specificity is not known.

This TCR was recovered from a girl aged 2-17 years with multiple sclerosis. This chain joins TRBV12-3 or TRBV12-4 and TRBJ2-3, with TRBD2 matching 7 bases. Sequenced material: blood. The CDR3 nucleotides are TGTGCCAGCAGCGGACTAGGAGGGACAGATACGCAGTATTTT. It codes for CASSGLGGTDTQYF.